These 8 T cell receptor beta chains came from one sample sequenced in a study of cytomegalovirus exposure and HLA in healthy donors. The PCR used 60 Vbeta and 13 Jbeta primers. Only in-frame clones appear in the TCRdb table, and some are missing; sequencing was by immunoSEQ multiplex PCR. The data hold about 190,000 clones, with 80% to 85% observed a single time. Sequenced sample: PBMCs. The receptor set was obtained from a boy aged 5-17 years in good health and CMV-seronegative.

The CDR3 protein is CASSRQGSQPQHF. The CDR3 coding sequence is TGTGCCAGCAGTCGACAGGGGAGTCAGCCCCAGCATTTT. This chain uses TRBV2 with TRBJ1-5; 8 bases are a match to TRBD1. The CDR3 consists of 13 residues. Per germline, CDR1 SNHLY and CDR2 FYNNEI. Trimming took 5 bases from V and 6 from J; bases not matched to a gene: 3.

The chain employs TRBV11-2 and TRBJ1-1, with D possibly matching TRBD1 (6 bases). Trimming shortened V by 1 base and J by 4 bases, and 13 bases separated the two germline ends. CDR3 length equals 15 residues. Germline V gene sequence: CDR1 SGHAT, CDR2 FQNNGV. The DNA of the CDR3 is TGTGCCAGCAGCTTAGTCTCCAGGGGCTTCACTGAAGCTTTCTTT. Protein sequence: CASSLVSRGFTEAFF.

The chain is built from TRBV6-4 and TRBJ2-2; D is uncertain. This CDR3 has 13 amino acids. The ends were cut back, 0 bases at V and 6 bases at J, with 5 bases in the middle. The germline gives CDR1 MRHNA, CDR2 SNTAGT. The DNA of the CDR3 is TGTGCCAGCAGTGACTCGACTTCCGGGGAGCTGTTTTTT. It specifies CASSDSTSGELFF.

For the CDR3, the DNA is TGTGCCAACCGGGACAGGGACATCTCTGGGGCCAACGTCCTGACTTTC. The encoded protein is CANRDRDISGANVLTF. The chain is built from TRBV2 and TRBJ2-6; 9 nucleotides align to TRBD1. The CDR3 is 16 amino acids. CDR1 and CDR2 (germline): SNHLY, FYNNEI. J was trimmed by 0 bases and V by 10 bases; bases with no gene match: 7.

As DNA, the CDR3 is TGTGCCAGCAGTGGGGGGAGGGGAGGGAATAGCAATCAGCCCCAGCATTTT. Its translation is CASSGGRGGNSNQPQHF. The rearrangement uses TRBV2 and TRBJ1-5, with D possibly being TRBD1 (5 bases). Germline values: CDR1 SNHLY, CDR2 FYNNEI. CDR3 length: 17 residues. V was trimmed by 4 bases and J by 0 bases, leaving 16 bases between them.

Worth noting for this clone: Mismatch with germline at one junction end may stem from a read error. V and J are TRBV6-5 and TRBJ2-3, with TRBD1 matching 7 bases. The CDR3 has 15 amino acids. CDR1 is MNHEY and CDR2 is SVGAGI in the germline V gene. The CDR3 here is CASSLLGVGTDTHYF. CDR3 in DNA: TGTGCCAGCAGCCTCTTGGGGGTAGGGACAGATACGCACTATTTT.

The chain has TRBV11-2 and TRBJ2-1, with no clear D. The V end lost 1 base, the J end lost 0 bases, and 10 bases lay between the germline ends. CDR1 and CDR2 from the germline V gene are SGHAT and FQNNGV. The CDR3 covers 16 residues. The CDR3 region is CASSLAETSSYNEQFF. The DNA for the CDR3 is TGTGCCAGCAGCTTAGCGGAGACCAGCTCCTACAATGAGCAGTTCTTC.

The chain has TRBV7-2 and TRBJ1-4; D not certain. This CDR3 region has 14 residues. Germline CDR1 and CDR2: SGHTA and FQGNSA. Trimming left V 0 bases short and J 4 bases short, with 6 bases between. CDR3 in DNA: TGTGCCAGCAGCTTAGCCAGTGATAATGAAAAACTGTTTTTT. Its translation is CASSLASDNEKLFF.